Following are 18 T cell receptor beta chains from one sample sequenced in a study of response to subunit inactivated influenza vaccine. From the RT-PCR reads, TCRdb called clonotypes with MiXCR, one entry per CDR3 protein. This table has under 550,000 distinct CDR3 sequences, less than 8% appearing once. Source: PBMCs from blood, taken around 25 months after vaccination. The receptors stem from a man aged 50 to 75 who received an inactivated influenza vaccine.

In its sample, this clonotype was seen a few times. The V gene is TRBV7-6, the J gene TRBJ2-5, with TRBD1 as a possible D gene (6 bases). CDR3 size: 17 residues. Trimming left V 8 bases short and J 7 bases short, with 29 bases between. Germline CDR1 reads SGHVS; CDR2 reads FNYEAQ. In DNA, the CDR3 is TGTGCCAGCGGGGACCATAAACTGGACTGGGGACATGGGACCCAGTACTTC. Protein product: CASGDHKLDWGHGTQYF.

This clonotype was recorded many times. CDR3 DNA: TGCAGTGCTCCCGAGATTGAGGCTTATAGCAATCAGCCCCAGCATTTT. Translation gives CSAPEIEAYSNQPQHF. The V call is TRBV20-1, the J call TRBJ1-5; no definite D call. Germline V gives CDR1 DFQATT, CDR2 SNEGSKA (reference sequence). V was cut by 5 bases and J by 0 bases, with 17 bases left in between. The CDR3 covers 16 residues.

There are many counts of this clonotype. J is TRBJ1-4 and V is TRBV5-1, with D unresolved. The CDR3 has 17 residues. Germline-derived CDR1 and CDR2 are SGHRS and YFSETQ. V dropped 3 bases and J dropped 2 bases, with 17 bases sitting between them. The CDR3 nucleotides read TGCGCCAGCAGCTCGGGCCTCCTCTTAGGGACTAATGAAAAACTGTTTTTT. Its protein product is CASSSGLLLGTNEKLFF.

This clonotype showed up many times. The genes are TRBV6-1 and TRBJ1-5; 8 bases line up with TRBD1. With 5 bases clipped from V and 7 bases from J, the junction kept 16 bases outside the gene matches. The CDR3 extends over 17 amino acids. The germline V gene encodes CDR1 MNHNS and CDR2 SASEGT. In DNA form, the CDR3 reads TGTGCCAGCAGTCGGACAGGGCGAGAGGGGTCCCGGCAGCCCCAGCATTTT. Translated: CASSRTGREGSRQPQHF.

CDR3 DNA sequence: TGTGCCAGCAGCTTCAATAGGGGAATCAATCAGCCCCAGCATTTT. As protein: CASSFNRGINQPQHF. This chain uses TRBV5-6 with TRBJ1-5; a weak D match, TRBD1 (5 bases). The V end lost 2 bases, the J end lost 3 bases, and 12 bases lay between the germline ends. The CDR3 has 15 residues. Per germline, CDR1 SGHDT and CDR2 YYEEEE.

The chain carries TRBV18 and TRBJ1-4; tentatively, D is TRBD1 (6 bases). The CDR3 is made up of 16 amino acids. The V end was cut by 3 bases, the J end by 0 bases, with 11 bases between. The V gene's germline CDR1 is KGHSH and CDR2 LQKENI. The CDR3 sequence: CASSPWTATTNEKLFF. In nucleotides, the CDR3 is TGTGCCAGCTCACCGTGGACAGCCACAACTAATGAAAAACTGTTTTTT.

This chain links TRBV20-1 with TRBJ2-3; 9 bases fit TRBD2. The germline CDR1 and CDR2 sequences are DFQATT and SNEGSKA (reference sequence). Losses at the gene ends were 0 bases for V and 6 bases for J; bases not matched to a gene: 7. The CDR3 is 15 residues long. CDR3 coding DNA: TGCAGTGCTAGAGATCCGCGGGGGGGCTGGGATACGCAGTATTTT. Its translation is CSARDPRGGWDTQYF.

The V call is TRBV27, the J call TRBJ2-7; the match to TRBD2 covers 11 bases. V gave up 7 bases and J gave up 3 bases; unmatched junction bases: 11. CDR1 and CDR2 (germline): MNHEY, SMNVEV (reference sequence). The CDR3 is 16 residues long. DNA of the CDR3: TGTGCCAGCATGAGCCCCACCGGGACTAGCGGCTACGAGCAGTACTTC. This translates into CASMSPTGTSGYEQYF.

This chain uses TRBV20-1 with TRBJ2-3, with TRBD2 as a possible D gene (6 bases). Germline CDR1 and CDR2: DFQATT and SNEGSKA (reference sequence). The CDR3 sequence is 13 residues long. The chain's CDR3 is CSYTGTSTDTQYF. DNA for the CDR3: TGCAGCTACACCGGGACTAGCACAGATACGCAGTATTTT.

Ten or more counts support this clonotype. V usage is TRBV11-3 and J usage is TRBJ2-7; D gene ambiguous. This CDR3 is 13 amino acids long. Per germline, CDR1 SGHNT and CDR2 YENEEA. V lost 1 base, J lost 7 bases, and 11 bases lay in between. The CDR3 coding sequence is TGTGCCAGCAGCTTAGTAGTGGGTGGAGAGCAGTACTTC. This codes for CASSLVVGGEQYF.

This chain connects TRBV18 to TRBJ2-3; D is unclear. Germline V lookup: CDR1 KGHSH, CDR2 LQKENI. Between the trimmed V and J ends, which lost 2 bases and 2 bases, there was a span of 8 bases. CDR3 size: 14 residues. In nucleotides, the CDR3 is TGTGCCAGCTCACCAAACGGAAACACAGATACGCAGTATTTT. It specifies CASSPNGNTDTQYF.

The chain combines TRBV24-1 with TRBJ2-6; 10 nucleotides match TRBD1. The CDR3 sequence is 20 residues long. Trimming removed 9 bases from V and 0 bases from J; junction bases left unmatched: 16. In germline, CDR1 is KGHDR, CDR2 SFDVKD. CDR3 sequence: CATFKFIPGQGNSGANVLTF. DNA of the CDR3: TGTGCCACCTTTAAATTTATACCGGGACAGGGGAACTCTGGGGCCAACGTCCTGACTTTC.

This clonotype was detected ten times or more. This chain uses TRBV5-6 with TRBJ2-5; TRBD2 might be the D (5 bases). V was cut by 3 bases and J by 1 base, with 7 bases left in between. Germline V gives CDR1 SGHDT, CDR2 YYEEEE. This CDR3 is built from 13 residues. CDR3 DNA sequence: TGTGCCAGCAGCTCCGGGGTCCAAGAGACCCAGTACTTC. Translated, it gives CASSSGVQETQYF.

V usage is TRBV9 and J usage is TRBJ1-3; D is undetermined. Germline V gives CDR1 SGDLS, CDR2 YYNGEE. V was shortened by 0 bases and J by 2 bases, with 9 bases between the two germline ends. CDR3 size: 15 residues. The CDR3 DNA reads TGTGCCAGCAGCGTAGAGGGAGCGACTGGAAACACCATATATTTT. This translates into CASSVEGATGNTIYF.

This clonotype was observed at least ten times. The rearrangement links TRBV5-1 to TRBJ2-4; no clear D gene. The CDR3 extends over 16 amino acids. Germline V gives CDR1 SGHRS, CDR2 YFSETQ. Trimming pared 0 bases from V and 3 bases from J, leaving 13 bases between. This chain's CDR3 is CASSLAGSGGKNIQYF. The CDR3 DNA reads TGCGCCAGCAGCTTGGCCGGATCGGGTGGCAAAAACATTCAGTACTTC.

This clonotype was seen repeatedly, ten times or more. The genes are TRBV3-1 and TRBJ2-7; no clear D gene. Germline V lookup: CDR1 LGHDT, CDR2 YNNKEL (reference sequence). Trimming took off 0 bases at V and 3 bases at J, with 12 bases between the two ends. The CDR3 has 15 residues. CDR3 sequence (DNA): TGTGCCAGCAGCCAAGAGCCAGGAAAATACTACGAGCAGTACTTC. Translating it yields CASSQEPGKYYEQYF.

The chain has TRBV5-6 and TRBJ1-2, with a weak D call TRBD1 (5 bases). This CDR3 region has 12 residues. Trimming took off 3 bases at V and 7 bases at J, with 10 bases between the two ends. Germline CDR1 reads SGHDT; CDR2 reads YYEEEE. The CDR3 sequence is CASSWEGRGYTF. In nucleotides, the CDR3 is TGTGCCAGCAGCTGGGAGGGGCGTGGCTACACCTTC.

In its sample, this clonotype was seen a few times. The chain employs TRBV20-1 and TRBJ2-2; no clear D. CDR1 and CDR2 (germline): DFQATT, SNEGSKA (reference sequence). V dropped 3 bases and J dropped 0 bases, with 8 bases sitting between them. This CDR3 is 14 amino acids long. The CDR3 reads CSASGHTNTGELFF. The CDR3 nucleotides are TGCAGTGCTAGCGGCCACACGAACACCGGGGAGCTGTTTTTT.